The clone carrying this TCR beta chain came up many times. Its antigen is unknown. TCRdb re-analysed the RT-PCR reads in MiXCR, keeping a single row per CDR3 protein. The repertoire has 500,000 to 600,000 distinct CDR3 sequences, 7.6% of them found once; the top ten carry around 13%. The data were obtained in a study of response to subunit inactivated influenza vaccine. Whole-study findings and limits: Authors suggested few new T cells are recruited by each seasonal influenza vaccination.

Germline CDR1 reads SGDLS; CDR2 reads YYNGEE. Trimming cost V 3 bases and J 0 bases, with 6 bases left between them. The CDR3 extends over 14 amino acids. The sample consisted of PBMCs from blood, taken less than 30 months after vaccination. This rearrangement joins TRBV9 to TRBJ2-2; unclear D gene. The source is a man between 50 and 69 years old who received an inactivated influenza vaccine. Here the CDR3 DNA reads TGTGCCAGCAGCGCCCCTTCGAACACCGGGGAGCTGTTTTTT. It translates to CASSAPSNTGELFF.